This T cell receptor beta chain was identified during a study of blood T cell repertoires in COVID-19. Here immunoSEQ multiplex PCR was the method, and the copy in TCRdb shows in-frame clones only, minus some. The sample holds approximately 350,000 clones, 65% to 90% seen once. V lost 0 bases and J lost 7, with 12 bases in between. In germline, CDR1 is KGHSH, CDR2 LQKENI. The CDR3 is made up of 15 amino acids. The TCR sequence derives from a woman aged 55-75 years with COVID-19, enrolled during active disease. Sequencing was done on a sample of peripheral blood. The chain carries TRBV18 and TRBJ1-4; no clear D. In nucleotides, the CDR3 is TGTGCCAGCTCACCACCCATCCCAGGCAGTGAAAAACTGTTTTTT. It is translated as CASSPPIPGSEKLFF.